One and the same sample provided the 9 T cell receptor beta chains below, sequenced in a study of T-cell reconstitution after alpha-beta-depleted transplantation in children. Using unique molecular identifiers, the investigators prepared the TCRbeta library. TCRdb re-called the PCR reads through MiXCR, storing one row per CDR3 protein. The sample shows 450,000 to 600,000 distinct CDR3 sequences, approximately 30% of them seen only once. The sequencing used PBMCs from the stem cell graft donor, collected from the stem cell graft. The receptors shown here come from a human donor who donated a stem cell graft to a child with aplastic anemia.

The V and J genes are TRBV6-5 and TRBJ2-7; 13 nucleotides agree with TRBD2. Germline assignment: CDR1 MNHEY and CDR2 SVGAGI. The CDR3 spans 15 residues. Unmatched junction bases numbered 9, after V lost 6 bases and J lost 7 bases. The CDR3 nucleotides read TGTGCCAGCAGGCCCGGGACTAGCGGGGCCCGGGAGCAGTACGTC. It specifies CASRPGTSGAREQYV.

The chain uses TRBV7-2 and TRBJ1-2; a possible D gene is TRBD1 (6 bases). The V gene lost 4 bases and the J gene lost 8 bases, with 20 bases spanning the gap. This CDR3 is 15 amino acids long. Germline CDR1 is SGHTA and CDR2 is FQGNSA. In DNA, the CDR3 is TGTGCCAGCAGCTCCTCTTGGGGGGCGTCGGACGGCTACACCTTC. It specifies CASSSSWGASDGYTF.

The chain combines TRBV3-1 with TRBJ1-2; the D is unclear. This CDR3 has 13 amino acids. CDR1 and CDR2 (germline): LGHDT, YNNKEL (reference sequence). Trimming stripped 5 bases from V and 4 bases from J, with 11 bases between. CDR3 sequence: CASSSNGAYGYTF. Here the CDR3 DNA reads TGTGCCAGCAGCTCCAACGGAGCCTATGGCTACACCTTC.

The V gene is TRBV20-1, the J gene TRBJ2-1, with D tentatively TRBD2 (5 bases). V lost 6 bases and J 5 bases, leaving 20 bases between the germline ends. This CDR3 has 15 amino acids. Germline lookup yields CDR1 DFQATT and CDR2 SNEGSKA (reference sequence). CDR3 DNA sequence: TGCAGTGCGCAACCGACTAATCGAATTGACAATGAGCAGTTCTTC. This codes for CSAQPTNRIDNEQFF.

The rearrangement links TRBV27 to TRBJ1-1; no reliable D call. CDR3 length: 17 amino acids. V lost 6 bases to trimming and J lost 5 bases, with 25 bases between them. CDR1 is MNHEY and CDR2 is SMNVEV in the germline V gene (reference sequence). The CDR3, as DNA: TGTGCCAGCAGCTCACTTTTGGGCGCGCGAATGGGAACTGAAGCTTTCTTT. Its translation is CASSSLLGARMGTEAFF.

V gene TRBV18 combines with J gene TRBJ1-2, with 9 bases fitting TRBD1. The junction had 7 bases not matched to a gene; V was cut back by 3 bases and J by 2 bases. The germline V gene has CDR1 KGHSH and CDR2 LQKENI. CDR3 length: 16 amino acids. The CDR3 region is CASSPPGQGQNYGYTF. For the CDR3, the DNA is TGTGCCAGCTCACCTCCGGGACAGGGACAGAACTATGGCTACACCTTC.

The CDR3 sequence: CASSPGAGGPSGELFF. The CDR3 DNA is TGTGCCAGCAGCCCCGGGGCGGGAGGGCCCTCCGGGGAGCTGTTTTTT. The J gene is TRBJ2-2, the V gene TRBV6-1; 9 bases are shared with TRBD2. V lost 6 bases to trimming and J lost 6 bases; unmatched junction nucleotides: 11. The CDR3 sequence is 16 residues long. CDR1 is MNHNS, CDR2 SASEGT, per germline.

This chain joins TRBV4-1 and TRBJ1-1; D is uncertain. The CDR3 sequence is 15 residues long. Germline lookup yields CDR1 MGHRA and CDR2 YSYEKL. The germline V and J ends were trimmed by 1 base and 1 base, with 10 bases remaining between them. The CDR3 nucleotides read TGCGCCAGCAGCCAAGGTGTTCTGGGGAACACTGAAGCTTTCTTT. Its protein is CASSQGVLGNTEAFF.

This clonotype showed up just a few times. The V call is TRBV5-6, the J call TRBJ2-1, with D unresolved. Trimming stripped 6 bases from V and 5 bases from J, with 9 bases between. CDR3 length: 12 amino acids. Looked up from germline, CDR1 is SGHDT and CDR2 is YYEEEE. This chain's CDR3 is CASKGHHNEQFF. The DNA of the CDR3 is TGTGCCAGCAAAGGTCACCACAATGAGCAGTTCTTC.